These T cell receptor beta chains were read from a single sample in a study of T cells in Graves' hyperthyroidism and ophthalmopathy. Each CDR3 protein gets one entry after TCRdb re-called the multiplex PCR reads with MiXCR. The sample carries about 560,000 distinct CDR3 sequences, 13% to 15% recorded once. Sequenced input: blood. Every receptor here comes from a middle-aged woman with Graves' hyperthyroidism. Both conserved end residues are part of each CDR3. D genes are given only for firm matches. Some rows have no size entry. The others give once, few or many, or a class for an expanded clone.

d_call: TRBD2; j_call: TRBJ2-7; clone_size: few; v_call: TRBV20-1; cdr3_aa: CSAMSGSPTYEQYF; cdr3_nt: TGCAGTGCTATGAGCGGGAGTCCCACCTACGAGCAGTACTTC
d_call: -; j_call: TRBJ1-1; clone_size: many; v_call: TRBV7-2; cdr3_aa: CASSLGGRANTEAFF; cdr3_nt: TGTGCCAGCAGCTTAGGCGGCAGGGCGAACACTGAAGCTTTCTTT
d_call: -; j_call: TRBJ2-1; clone_size: -; v_call: TRBV6-4; cdr3_aa: CASSDSGGPYNEQFF; cdr3_nt: TGTGCCAGCAGTGACTCAGGTGGGCCCTACAATGAGCAGTTCTTC
d_call: -; j_call: TRBJ1-5; clone_size: many; v_call: TRBV7-9; cdr3_aa: CASIRGNQPQHF; cdr3_nt: TGTGCCAGCATTCGGGGGAATCAGCCCCAGCATTTT
d_call: -; j_call: TRBJ1-5; clone_size: many; v_call: TRBV6-5; cdr3_aa: CASSYSTRTGHRRSQPQHF; cdr3_nt: TGTGCCAGCAGTTACTCAACGAGAACCGGACACCGGCGAAGTCAGCCCCAGCATTTT
d_call: -; j_call: TRBJ2-3; clone_size: many; v_call: TRBV20-1; cdr3_aa: CSARDAGLSNTDTQYF; cdr3_nt: TGCAGTGCTAGAGATGCGGGACTTTCCAACACAGATACGCAGTATTTT
d_call: TRBD1; j_call: TRBJ2-1; clone_size: few; v_call: TRBV9; cdr3_aa: CASSVGWQGARNEQFF; cdr3_nt: TGTGCCAGCAGCGTAGGGTGGCAGGGGGCACGGAATGAGCAGTTCTTC
d_call: -; j_call: TRBJ2-5; clone_size: many; v_call: TRBV28; cdr3_aa: CATSPQGLGETQYF; cdr3_nt: TGTGCCACCTCACCCCAGGGGCTCGGAGAGACCCAGTACTTC
d_call: -; j_call: TRBJ2-7; clone_size: many; v_call: TRBV7-2; cdr3_aa: CASSLRGGGSSYEQYF; cdr3_nt: TGTGCCAGCAGCTTGCGGGGTGGAGGGAGCTCCTACGAGCAGTACTTC
d_call: TRBD1; j_call: TRBJ1-5; clone_size: many; v_call: TRBV27; cdr3_aa: CASPQGQGGLDNQPQHF; cdr3_nt: TGTGCCAGCCCCCAGGGACAGGGAGGGCTTGACAATCAGCCCCAGCATTTT
d_call: -; j_call: TRBJ2-2; clone_size: -; v_call: TRBV20-1; cdr3_aa: CSAREGQIANTGELFF; cdr3_nt: TGCAGTGCTAGAGAAGGACAAATCGCGAACACCGGGGAGCTGTTTTTT
d_call: -; j_call: TRBJ1-4; clone_size: -; v_call: TRBV15; cdr3_aa: CATSRATATNEKLFF; cdr3_nt: TGTGCCACCAGCAGAGCGACAGCAACTAATGAAAAACTGTTTTTT
d_call: -; j_call: TRBJ2-7; clone_size: many; v_call: TRBV28; cdr3_aa: CASSSDPTYEQYF; cdr3_nt: TGTGCCAGCAGTTCAGACCCAACCTACGAGCAGTACTTC
d_call: TRBD1; j_call: TRBJ2-7; clone_size: -; v_call: TRBV5-1; cdr3_aa: CASSSLGTGDEQYF; cdr3_nt: TGCGCCAGCAGCTCTCTCGGGACAGGGGACGAGCAGTACTTC
d_call: -; j_call: TRBJ1-1; clone_size: many; v_call: TRBV2; cdr3_aa: CASGQEALGGTEAFF; cdr3_nt: TGTGCCAGCGGTCAAGAGGCACTCGGAGGAACTGAAGCTTTCTTT
d_call: -; j_call: TRBJ2-2; clone_size: many; v_call: TRBV12-3/TRBV12-4; cdr3_aa: CASSLSQELTGELFF; cdr3_nt: TGTGCCAGCAGTTTGAGTCAGGAACTCACCGGGGAGCTGTTTTTT
d_call: -; j_call: TRBJ2-3; clone_size: -; v_call: TRBV14; cdr3_aa: CASSQGGTVDTQYF; cdr3_nt: TGTGCCAGCAGCCAAGGCGGGACCGTGGATACGCAGTATTTT
d_call: -; j_call: TRBJ2-7; clone_size: many; v_call: TRBV30; cdr3_aa: CAWSRTDYEQYF; cdr3_nt: TGTGCCTGGAGTCGGACAGACTACGAGCAGTACTTC
d_call: -; j_call: TRBJ2-7; clone_size: many; v_call: TRBV5-6; cdr3_aa: CASSLDVFYEQYF; cdr3_nt: TGTGCCAGCAGCTTGGACGTGTTCTACGAGCAGTACTTC
d_call: -; j_call: TRBJ2-3; clone_size: many; v_call: TRBV5-1; cdr3_aa: CASSTSDTSTQYF; cdr3_nt: TGCGCCAGCAGCACCTCGGACACATCTACGCAGTATTTT
d_call: -; j_call: TRBJ1-2; clone_size: many; v_call: TRBV28; cdr3_aa: CASSETYGYTF; cdr3_nt: TGTGCCAGCAGTGAAACCTATGGCTACACCTTC
d_call: -; j_call: TRBJ1-5; clone_size: many; v_call: TRBV3-1; cdr3_aa: CASSQAGTGQPQHF; cdr3_nt: TGTGCCAGCAGCCAAGCAGGGACGGGCCAGCCCCAGCATTTT
d_call: TRBD1; j_call: TRBJ1-2; clone_size: -; v_call: TRBV19; cdr3_aa: CASRPTGNLNYGYTF; cdr3_nt: TGTGCCAGTAGGCCGACAGGGAACCTTAACTATGGCTACACCTTC
d_call: -; j_call: TRBJ2-7; clone_size: many; v_call: TRBV18; cdr3_aa: CASSNRDTIYEQYF; cdr3_nt: TGTGCCAGCTCAAACCGGGACACAATCTACGAGCAGTACTTC
d_call: -; j_call: TRBJ2-1; clone_size: -; v_call: TRBV10-3; cdr3_aa: CAISESTGGLSNEQFF; cdr3_nt: TGTGCCATCAGTGAGTCGACGGGGGGCCTTTCCAATGAGCAGTTCTTC
d_call: TRBD1; j_call: TRBJ2-5; clone_size: -; v_call: TRBV5-8; cdr3_aa: CASRATGANQETQYF; cdr3_nt: TGTGCCAGCAGGGCGACAGGGGCCAACCAAGAGACCCAGTACTTC
d_call: TRBD2; j_call: TRBJ2-4; clone_size: few; v_call: TRBV27; cdr3_aa: CASSSSGWTKNIQYF; cdr3_nt: TGTGCCAGCAGTTCTAGCGGGTGGACCAAAAACATTCAGTACTTC
d_call: TRBD1; j_call: TRBJ1-1; clone_size: few; v_call: TRBV19; cdr3_aa: CASSIDLQGDTEAFF; cdr3_nt: TGTGCCAGTAGTATAGATCTACAGGGGGACACTGAAGCTTTCTTT